This is a list of T cell receptor beta chains from one sample in a study of blood T cell repertoires in COVID-19. TCRdb's copy holds only in-frame clones and misses some; the assay was immunoSEQ multiplex PCR. This table has over 200,000 clones, roughly 87% appearing once. Sequenced material: PBMCs or T cells enriched from blood (not recorded which). These TCRs come from a man aged 18-30 years with acute COVID-19. Both conserved end residues are part of each CDR3. D genes are given only for firm matches. Some rows mark clone size as missing; the rest say once, few, many or name a class of expanded clone.

clone_size: once
d_call: TRBD2
j_call: TRBJ2-7
v_call: TRBV14
cdr3_aa: CASSQGLAGVYEQYF
cdr3_nt: TGTGCCAGCAGCCAGGGACTAGCGGGAGTTTACGAGCAGTACTTC

clone_size: .
d_call: TRBD1
j_call: TRBJ2-1
v_call: TRBV28
cdr3_aa: CASSLRQGSYNEQFF
cdr3_nt: TGTGCCAGCAGTTTGCGACAGGGCTCCTACAATGAGCAGTTCTTC

clone_size: .
d_call: .
j_call: TRBJ1-6
v_call: TRBV7-9
cdr3_aa: CASSLTLNNSPLHF
cdr3_nt: TGTGCCAGCAGCTTAACACTAAATAATTCACCCCTCCACTTT

clone_size: .
d_call: .
j_call: TRBJ1-1
v_call: TRBV2
cdr3_aa: CASSVTTGAEAFF
cdr3_nt: TGTGCCAGCAGTGTGACGACAGGAGCTGAAGCTTTCTTT

clone_size: .
d_call: .
j_call: TRBJ1-3
v_call: TRBV30
cdr3_aa: CAWRFDAGGNTIYF
cdr3_nt: TGTGCCTGGAGGTTCGACGCGGGAGGAAACACCATATATTTT

clone_size: .
d_call: .
j_call: TRBJ2-2
v_call: TRBV11-3
cdr3_aa: CASSLLSGELFF
cdr3_nt: TGTGCCAGCAGCTTACTGTCCGGGGAGCTGTTTTTT

clone_size: .
d_call: TRBD1
j_call: TRBJ1-4
v_call: TRBV4-3
cdr3_aa: CASSRTKAGTGVATNEKLFF
cdr3_nt: TGCGCCAGCAGCCGCACAAAAGCCGGGACAGGAGTAGCAACTAATGAAAAACTGTTTTTT

clone_size: .
d_call: TRBD1
j_call: TRBJ2-3
v_call: TRBV30
cdr3_aa: CAWEDRVTDTQYF
cdr3_nt: TGTGCCTGGGAGGACAGGGTCACAGATACGCAGTATTTT

clone_size: once
d_call: TRBD1
j_call: TRBJ1-1
v_call: TRBV6-5
cdr3_aa: CASSPGGPTEAFF
cdr3_nt: TGTGCCAGCAGTCCAGGGGGGCCAACTGAAGCTTTCTTT

clone_size: .
d_call: TRBD2
j_call: TRBJ2-5
v_call: TRBV20-1
cdr3_aa: CSASQGTSPSQETQYF
cdr3_nt: TGCAGTGCTAGTCAAGGGACTAGCCCGAGTCAGGAGACCCAGTACTTC

clone_size: .
d_call: TRBD1
j_call: TRBJ1-2
v_call: TRBV10-3
cdr3_aa: CAIRGQEYYGYTF
cdr3_nt: TGTGCCATCAGGGGACAGGAGTACTATGGCTACACCTTC

clone_size: .
d_call: TRBD2
j_call: TRBJ2-7
v_call: TRBV7-9
cdr3_aa: CASGLAGDLDEQYF
cdr3_nt: TGTGCCAGCGGACTAGCGGGAGATCTGGACGAGCAGTACTTC

clone_size: .
d_call: .
j_call: TRBJ1-6
v_call: TRBV21-1
cdr3_aa: CASFKSKSTGEHSPLHF
cdr3_nt: TGTGCCAGCTTCAAAAGTAAGAGCACAGGGGAGCATTCACCCCTCCACTTT

clone_size: .
d_call: .
j_call: TRBJ1-2
v_call: TRBV7-2
cdr3_aa: CASSLPGHHYGYTF
cdr3_nt: TGTGCCAGCAGCCTTCCGGGACACCACTATGGCTACACCTTC

clone_size: .
d_call: .
j_call: TRBJ2-2
v_call: TRBV14
cdr3_aa: CASSQDGSAGELFF
cdr3_nt: TGTGCCAGCAGCCAAGACGGGAGCGCCGGGGAGCTGTTTTTT

clone_size: .
d_call: TRBD2
j_call: TRBJ2-7
v_call: TRBV24-1
cdr3_aa: CATSEGTSGSYEQYF
cdr3_nt: TGTGCCACCAGTGAGGGGACTAGCGGCTCCTACGAGCAGTACTTC

clone_size: .
d_call: .
j_call: TRBJ1-5
v_call: TRBV18
cdr3_aa: CASSPPAQPQHF
cdr3_nt: TGTGCCAGCTCACCACCGGCTCAGCCCCAGCATTTT

clone_size: .
d_call: .
j_call: TRBJ2-2
v_call: TRBV6-5
cdr3_aa: CASSYGANTGELFF
cdr3_nt: TGTGCCAGCAGTTACGGGGCAAACACCGGGGAGCTGTTTTTT

clone_size: .
d_call: .
j_call: TRBJ2-2
v_call: TRBV9
cdr3_aa: CASSAGGGGFANTGELFF
cdr3_nt: TGTGCCAGCAGCGCCGGAGGGGGCGGGTTCGCGAACACCGGGGAGCTGTTTTTT

clone_size: many
d_call: .
j_call: TRBJ2-5
v_call: TRBV10-3
cdr3_aa: CAISETGETQYF
cdr3_nt: TGTGCCATCAGTGAGACAGGGGAGACCCAGTACTTC

clone_size: .
d_call: TRBD1
j_call: TRBJ2-5
v_call: TRBV2
cdr3_aa: CASSEEGQGRETQYF
cdr3_nt: TGTGCCAGCAGTGAAGAGGGACAGGGTAGAGAGACCCAGTACTTC

clone_size: .
d_call: TRBD1
j_call: TRBJ2-1
v_call: TRBV6-5
cdr3_aa: CASRSPGTGVNEQFF
cdr3_nt: TGTGCCAGCAGATCCCCCGGGACAGGGGTAAATGAGCAGTTCTTC

clone_size: .
d_call: TRBD1
j_call: TRBJ1-4
v_call: TRBV12-3/TRBV12-4
cdr3_aa: CASRPTGGKLFF
cdr3_nt: TGTGCCAGCAGGCCGACAGGGGGAAAACTGTTTTTT

clone_size: once
d_call: .
j_call: TRBJ2-3
v_call: TRBV19
cdr3_aa: CASSIWLSTDTQYF
cdr3_nt: TGTGCCAGTAGTATCTGGCTTAGCACAGATACGCAGTATTTT

clone_size: .
d_call: TRBD2
j_call: TRBJ2-1
v_call: TRBV4-3
cdr3_aa: CASSQGLAGHNEQFF
cdr3_nt: TGCGCCAGCAGCCAGGGACTAGCGGGGCACAATGAGCAGTTCTTC

clone_size: .
d_call: TRBD1
j_call: TRBJ2-2
v_call: TRBV28
cdr3_aa: CAIGDRAEAGELFF
cdr3_nt: TGTGCCATCGGGGACAGGGCGGAGGCCGGGGAGCTGTTTTTT

clone_size: .
d_call: .
j_call: TRBJ2-7
v_call: TRBV10-3
cdr3_aa: CAISELAGAVDEQYF
cdr3_nt: TGTGCCATCAGTGAGTTGGCAGGGGCAGTTGACGAGCAGTACTTC

clone_size: .
d_call: TRBD2
j_call: TRBJ2-5
v_call: TRBV5-1
cdr3_aa: CASSLGAGETQYF
cdr3_nt: TGCGCCAGCAGCTTGGGAGCGGGGGAGACCCAGTACTTC

clone_size: .
d_call: .
j_call: TRBJ2-7
v_call: TRBV6-1
cdr3_aa: CASSEMMGTSSYEQYF
cdr3_nt: TGTGCCAGCAGCGAAATGATGGGCACAAGCTCCTACGAGCAGTACTTC

clone_size: .
d_call: .
j_call: TRBJ1-5
v_call: TRBV27
cdr3_aa: CASSLEGANQPQHF
cdr3_nt: TGTGCCAGCAGTTTGGAAGGGGCCAATCAGCCCCAGCATTTT

clone_size: .
d_call: TRBD2
j_call: TRBJ2-5
v_call: TRBV7-9
cdr3_aa: CASSSPGWGGYQETQYF
cdr3_nt: TGTGCCAGCAGCTCCCCGGGTTGGGGAGGGTATCAAGAGACCCAGTACTTC

clone_size: .
d_call: TRBD2
j_call: TRBJ2-1
v_call: TRBV10-3
cdr3_aa: CAIYVPGLAGDEQFF
cdr3_nt: TGTGCCATCTATGTGCCGGGACTAGCTGGGGATGAGCAGTTCTTC

clone_size: .
d_call: TRBD2
j_call: TRBJ2-5
v_call: TRBV4-1
cdr3_aa: CASSHGEGTVIEETQYF
cdr3_nt: TGCGCCAGCAGCCATGGGGAGGGAACTGTAATTGAGGAGACCCAGTACTTC

clone_size: once
d_call: TRBD2
j_call: TRBJ2-1
v_call: TRBV7-9
cdr3_aa: CASRLAGGPNEQFF
cdr3_nt: TGTGCCAGCAGATTAGCGGGAGGGCCCAATGAGCAGTTCTTC

clone_size: .
d_call: .
j_call: TRBJ1-1
v_call: TRBV30
cdr3_aa: CAWTYRGRGEAFF
cdr3_nt: TGTGCCTGGACGTATCGGGGGAGGGGGGAAGCTTTCTTT

clone_size: .
d_call: .
j_call: TRBJ2-7
v_call: TRBV5-4
cdr3_aa: CASVVGDEQYF
cdr3_nt: TGTGCCAGCGTCGTAGGGGACGAGCAGTACTTC

clone_size: .
d_call: .
j_call: TRBJ2-3
v_call: TRBV4-3
cdr3_aa: CASSQVTDREFGTQYF
cdr3_nt: TGCGCCAGCAGCCAAGTAACAGACCGGGAATTTGGTACGCAGTATTTT

clone_size: .
d_call: TRBD2
j_call: TRBJ2-5
v_call: TRBV2
cdr3_aa: CATQGLAGETQYF
cdr3_nt: TGTGCCACCCAGGGACTAGCGGGAGAGACCCAGTACTTC

clone_size: .
d_call: TRBD1
j_call: TRBJ2-2
v_call: TRBV18
cdr3_aa: CASSPQDRGLAGELFF
cdr3_nt: TGTGCCAGCTCACCTCAGGACAGGGGGCTGGCGGGGGAGCTGTTTTTT

clone_size: .
d_call: TRBD1
j_call: TRBJ1-2
v_call: TRBV6-5
cdr3_aa: CASSSVGQGYGYTF
cdr3_nt: TGTGCCAGCAGTTCGGTTGGACAGGGCTATGGCTACACCTTC

clone_size: once
d_call: TRBD2
j_call: TRBJ2-1
v_call: TRBV2
cdr3_aa: CASSQNLAGGRNEQFF
cdr3_nt: TGTGCCAGCAGTCAAAATCTAGCGGGAGGAAGGAATGAGCAGTTCTTC

clone_size: .
d_call: .
j_call: TRBJ2-7
v_call: TRBV3-1/TRBV3-2
cdr3_aa: CASSQLAEGHEQYF
cdr3_nt: TGTGCCAGCAGCCAGTTAGCTGAGGGCCACGAGCAGTACTTC

clone_size: .
d_call: .
j_call: TRBJ1-3
v_call: TRBV7-9
cdr3_aa: CASSLVSGIGDLGTIYF
cdr3_nt: TGTGCCAGCAGCTTAGTTTCTGGGATCGGGGACTTGGGCACCATATATTTT

clone_size: once
d_call: .
j_call: TRBJ1-2
v_call: TRBV6-5
cdr3_aa: CASSYGAPKSYGYTF
cdr3_nt: TGTGCCAGCAGTTACGGAGCCCCAAAATCATATGGCTACACCTTC

clone_size: .
d_call: TRBD2
j_call: TRBJ2-2
v_call: TRBV25-1
cdr3_aa: CASLGLSNTGELFF
cdr3_nt: TGTGCCAGCCTGGGACTATCCAACACCGGGGAGCTGTTTTTT

clone_size: once
d_call: TRBD1
j_call: TRBJ2-7
v_call: TRBV9
cdr3_aa: CASSPRMVGTGSYEQYF
cdr3_nt: TGTGCCAGCAGCCCGAGAATGGTGGGGACAGGATCCTACGAGCAGTACTTC